A selection of T cell receptor beta chains follows, all from one sample in a study of blood T cell repertoires in COVID-19. Profiled with immunoSEQ multiplex PCR; TCRdb holds only in-frame clones, not every one. The top ten clones hold about 10% of a sample with roughly 60,000 clones, around four fifths of them seen once. Specimen: peripheral blood. Every receptor here comes from a man aged 25-40 years with COVID-19, enrolled during active disease. The CDR3 runs from the conserved cysteine through the conserved F or W. The D gene is left open where the match is weak.

>TRBV9|.|TRBJ1-6
CASSVDGQPNSPLHF
>TRBV6-2/TRBV6-3|.|TRBJ2-2
CASSYSSLNTGELFF
>TRBV2|.|TRBJ2-1
CASSDVREQFF
>TRBV5-1|.|TRBJ2-3
CASSLVQDTDTQYF
>TRBV24-1|.|TRBJ2-1
CATNNAYNEQFF
>TRBV12-3/TRBV12-4|TRBD1|TRBJ1-2
CARRTGGGYTF
>TRBV7-9|.|TRBJ1-1
CASSLVGTNLPAF
>TRBV9|.|TRBJ2-5
CASSVEGGEETQYF
>TRBV24-1|.|TRBJ2-5
CATSLQETQYF
>TRBV11-2|TRBD2|TRBJ2-1
CASSLGGTHNEQFF
>TRBV15|TRBD1|TRBJ2-7
CATSRVGQVLSYEQYF
>TRBV28|.|TRBJ2-6
CASSLSTGANVLTF
>TRBV7-3|TRBD2|TRBJ2-1
CATSQASGGRSYNEQFF